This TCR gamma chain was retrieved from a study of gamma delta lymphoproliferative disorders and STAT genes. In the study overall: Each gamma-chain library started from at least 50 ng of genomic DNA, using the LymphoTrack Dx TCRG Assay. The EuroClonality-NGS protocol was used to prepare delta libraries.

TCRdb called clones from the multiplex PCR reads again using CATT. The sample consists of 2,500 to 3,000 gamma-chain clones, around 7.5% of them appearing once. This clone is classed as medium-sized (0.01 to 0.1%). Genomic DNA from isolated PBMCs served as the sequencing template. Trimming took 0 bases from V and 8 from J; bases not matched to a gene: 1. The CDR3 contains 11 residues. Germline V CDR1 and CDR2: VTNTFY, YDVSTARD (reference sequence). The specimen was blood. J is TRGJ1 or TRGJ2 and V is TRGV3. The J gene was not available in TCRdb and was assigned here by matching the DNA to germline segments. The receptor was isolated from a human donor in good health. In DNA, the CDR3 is TGTGCCACCTGGGACAGGAATAAGAAACTCTTT. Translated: CATWDRNKKLF.